One and the same sample provided the 18 T cell receptor beta chains below, sequenced in a study of long-term antiretroviral therapy in people with HIV. Samples were assayed with immunoSEQ v3.0 at survey level. TCRdb's copy holds only in-frame clones and misses some; the assay was immunoSEQ multiplex PCR. Among approximately 24,000 clones listed, around 81% were seen once. Material: unsorted PBMCs, obtained at the start of antiretroviral therapy, before treatment. These receptors all come from a woman aged 18 to 35 with HIV.

The rearrangement links TRBV6-5 to TRBJ2-7; TRBD2 matches 11 bases. From germline, CDR1 is MNHEY and CDR2 SVGAGI. V was pared by 5 bases and J by 3 bases, with 3 bases of the junction left unmatched. The CDR3 is 14 residues long. In DNA, the CDR3 is TGTGCCAGCAGTACTAGCGGGAGTGGCTACGAGCAGTACTTC. Amino acids: CASSTSGSGYEQYF.

The chain employs TRBV2 and TRBJ2-3; D is uncertain. The germline V gene encodes CDR1 SNHLY and CDR2 FYNNEI. CDR3 length: 15 amino acids. V was trimmed by 5 bases and J by 1 base, leaving 13 bases between them. This chain's CDR3 is CASSPRPDRTDTQYF. The CDR3 DNA is TGTGCCAGCAGTCCACGGCCCGACCGCACAGATACGCAGTATTTT.

The chain is built from TRBV9 and TRBJ2-2, with 10 bases that match TRBD1. CDR3 length: 15 amino acids. CDR1 is SGDLS, CDR2 YYNGEE, per germline. The V segment lost 0 bases and the J segment 5 bases; nucleotides outside the gene matches: 1. CDR3 coding DNA: TGTGCCAGCAGCGTAGGGGACAGGGGAACCGGGGAGCTGTTTTTT. Protein product: CASSVGDRGTGELFF.

The chain combines TRBV27 with TRBJ1-2; D may be TRBD1 (5 bases). V gave up 2 bases and J gave up 3 bases, with 13 bases separating them. CDR1 is MNHEY and CDR2 is SMNVEV in the germline V gene (reference sequence). The CDR3 extends over 15 amino acids. CDR3 residues: CASSLERDAYYGYTF. DNA for the CDR3: TGTGCCAGCAGTTTAGAGAGGGACGCCTACTATGGCTACACCTTC.

V usage is TRBV6-5 and J usage is TRBJ1-3; maybe TRBD1 (6 bases). V was pared by 6 bases and J by 0 bases, with 12 bases between. The CDR3 is 15 amino acids. CDR1 is MNHEY and CDR2 is SVGAGI in the germline V gene. For the CDR3, the DNA is TGTGCCAGCAGCCTCGGACAGCTCTCTGGAAACACCATATATTTT. Translating it yields CASSLGQLSGNTIYF.

This chain joins TRBV6-1 and TRBJ1-2, with D perhaps TRBD1 (5 bases). V shed 2 bases and J shed 4 bases, with 20 bases lying between them. The V gene's germline CDR1 is MNHNS and CDR2 SASEGT. This CDR3 has 17 amino acids. DNA of the CDR3: TGTGCCAGCAGTGAAAGTCCCCCCGGGACGGCCAGCTATGGCTACACCTTC. Translation gives CASSESPPGTASYGYTF.

The V gene is TRBV13, the J gene TRBJ1-2, with 8 bases matching TRBD1. The germline V gene encodes CDR1 PRHDT and CDR2 FYEKMQ (reference sequence). The CDR3 has 13 residues. With 8 bases clipped from V and 3 bases from J, the junction kept 5 bases outside the gene matches. The CDR3 spells CASGLQGDYGYTF. For the CDR3, the DNA is TGTGCCAGCGGTTTACAGGGGGACTATGGCTACACCTTC.

This clone was detected only a few times. This rearrangement joins TRBV10-3 to TRBJ1-5; D call uncertain. The germline CDR1 and CDR2 sequences are ENHRY and SYGVKD. Trimming took off 8 bases at V and 2 bases at J, with 10 bases between the two ends. There are 13 residues in the CDR3. The CDR3 spells CAIQAAGNQPQHF. The CDR3 DNA reads TGTGCCATCCAGGCGGCAGGCAATCAGCCCCAGCATTTT.

The V gene is TRBV4-3, the J gene TRBJ1-4, with D unresolved. Germline loops: CDR1 LGHNA, CDR2 YSLEER. This CDR3 has 14 amino acids. Trimming stripped 5 bases from V and 6 bases from J, with 13 bases between. The CDR3 loop reads CASSAGYWYEKLFF. The CDR3 coding sequence is TGCGCCAGCAGCGCGGGGTATTGGTATGAAAAACTGTTTTTT.

This chain connects TRBV28 to TRBJ2-1; 14 nucleotides match TRBD2. The CDR3 runs 16 residues. CDR1 and CDR2 from the germline V gene are MDHEN and SYDVKM. The V gene end was trimmed by 4 bases and the J gene end by 7 bases; junction bases not matched to a gene: 6. This CDR3 is CASSWGGLAGANEQFF. The CDR3 coding sequence is TGTGCCAGCAGTTGGGGGGGACTAGCGGGAGCGAATGAGCAGTTCTTC.

As concerns this clone: The sample contains more than one DNA sequence encoding this CDR3. J is TRBJ1-4 and V is TRBV2; the match to TRBD1 covers 7 bases. Germline V CDR1 and CDR2: SNHLY, FYNNEI. V was pared by 4 bases and J by 5 bases, with 10 bases of the junction left unmatched. The CDR3 is made up of 16 amino acids. CDR3: CASSGGYRGENEKLFF. The CDR3 DNA reads as TGTGCCAGCAGTGGCGGCTACAGGGGTGAAAATGAAAAACTGTTTTTT.

The rearrangement joins TRBV29-1 to TRBJ1-2; the match to TRBD1 covers 11 bases. The V gene end was trimmed by 1 base and the J gene end by 8 bases; junction bases not matched to a gene: 3. Germline-derived CDR1 and CDR2 are SQVTM and ANQGSEA. This CDR3 has 13 residues. The CDR3 DNA follows: TGCAGCGTTGAAGGGACAGGGGGCGAGGGCTACACCTTC. Encoded protein: CSVEGTGGEGYTF. The complete variable domain, with remaining parts taken from reference TRBV29-1 and TRBJ1-2, reads SAVISQKPSRDICQRGTSLTIQCQVDSQVTMMFWYRQQPGQSLTLIATANQGSEATYESGFVIDKFPISRPNLTFSTLTVSNMSPEDSSIYLCSVEGTGGEGYTFGSGTRLTVV.

The genes are TRBV19 and TRBJ1-1, with D uncertain. The CDR3 is 14 residues long. V lost 8 bases and J lost 7, with 20 bases in between. CDR1 is LNHDA and CDR2 is SQIVND in the germline V gene (reference sequence). The CDR3 loop reads CASALEGLNGEAFF. CDR3 nucleotide sequence: TGTGCCAGTGCCCTAGAGGGCCTAAATGGTGAAGCTTTCTTT.

This clone was found a few times. The chain carries TRBV29-1 and TRBJ2-7; 8 bases are shared with TRBD1. The CDR3 contains 13 residues. The J segment lost 3 bases and the V segment lost 4 bases, leaving 5 bases of the junction unmatched. Per germline, CDR1 SQVTM and CDR2 ANQGSEA. The CDR3 DNA reads as TGCAGCGTTGCCGAAGACAGGGGCTACGAGCAGTACTTC. It translates to CSVAEDRGYEQYF.

The rearrangement links TRBV7-8 to TRBJ1-1; no clear D. CDR1 and CDR2 from the germline V gene are SGHVS and FQNEAQ. V lost 2 bases and J lost 4, with 14 bases in between. The CDR3 consists of 15 residues. In DNA, the CDR3 is TGTGCCAGCAGCTTATATCCCGTGGTAAGCACTGAAGCTTTCTTT. It is translated as CASSLYPVVSTEAFF.

The gene calls are TRBV6-5 and TRBJ1-4, with D possibly TRBD1 on 6 matching bases. The germline gives CDR1 MNHEY, CDR2 SVGAGI. This CDR3 is 15 amino acids long. V dropped 7 bases and J dropped 3 bases, with 15 bases sitting between them. The CDR3, as DNA: TGTGCCAGCATGATGATGGGGGCGGCTAATGAAAAACTGTTTTTT. It specifies CASMMMGAANEKLFF.

This chain joins TRBV29-1 and TRBJ1-5; tentatively, D is TRBD1 (5 bases). The length of the CDR3 is 13 residues. From germline, CDR1 is SQVTM and CDR2 ANQGSEA. The CDR3 here is CRLARREHQPQHF. The CDR3 region has the DNA TGCAGGTTGGCACGCAGGGAGCATCAGCCCCAGCATTTT.

This clone is large (0.1 to 1%) within its sample. This sequence joins TRBV5-1 and TRBJ1-2, with 7 bases aligning to TRBD1. Losses at the gene ends were 4 bases for V and 2 bases for J; bases not matched to a gene: 17. The germline gives CDR1 SGHRS, CDR2 YFSETQ. CDR3 size: 18 residues. CDR3 coding DNA: TGCGCCAGCAGCCCCCAAGACAGGGACCCCCGATTCAACTATGGCTACACCTTC. Residues: CASSPQDRDPRFNYGYTF.